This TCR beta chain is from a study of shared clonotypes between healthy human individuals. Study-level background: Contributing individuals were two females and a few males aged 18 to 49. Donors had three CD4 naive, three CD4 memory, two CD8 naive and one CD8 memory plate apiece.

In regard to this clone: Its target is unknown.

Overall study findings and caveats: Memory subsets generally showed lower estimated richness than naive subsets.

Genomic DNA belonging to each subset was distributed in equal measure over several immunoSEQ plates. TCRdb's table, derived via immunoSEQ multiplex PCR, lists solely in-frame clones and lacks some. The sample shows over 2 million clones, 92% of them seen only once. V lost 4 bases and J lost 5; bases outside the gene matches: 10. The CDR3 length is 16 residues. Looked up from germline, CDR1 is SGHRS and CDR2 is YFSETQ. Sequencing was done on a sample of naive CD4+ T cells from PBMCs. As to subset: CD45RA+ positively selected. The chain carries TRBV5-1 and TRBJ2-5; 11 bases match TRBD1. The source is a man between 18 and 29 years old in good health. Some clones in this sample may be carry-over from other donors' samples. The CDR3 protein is CASSLSGTGGRETQYF. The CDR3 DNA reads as TGCGCCAGCAGCCTATCCGGGACAGGGGGAAGGGAGACCCAGTACTTC.